A selection of T cell receptor beta chains follows, all from one sample in a study of blood T cell repertoires in COVID-19. TCRdb's copy holds only in-frame clones and misses some; the assay was immunoSEQ multiplex PCR. The profile covers roughly 200,000 clones, with approximately 79% appearing a single time and approximately 13% taken by the ten largest. The sequenced sample consisted of peripheral blood. These receptors originate from a man in his fifties or sixties who had recovered from COVID-19. CDR3s include the opening cysteine and the closing phenylalanine or tryptophan. A D gene is named only where the DNA matches it firmly. Part of the rows lack a size; the others show once, few, many or a class for expanded clones.

V gene	clone size	D gene	J gene	CDR3 protein	CDR3 DNA
TRBV7-3	-	TRBD2	TRBJ2-7	CASSLDAGGSYEQYF	TGTGCCAGCAGCTTAGACGCGGGAGGGAGCTACGAGCAGTACTTC
TRBV15	once	TRBD1	TRBJ2-5	CATRDRVQETQYF	TGTGCCACCAGAGACAGGGTTCAAGAGACCCAGTACTTC
TRBV5-4	-	TRBD2	TRBJ2-2	CASSSWGGAGTGELFF	TGTGCCAGCAGCTCCTGGGGGGGAGCCGGCACCGGGGAGCTGTTTTTT
TRBV5-1	-	TRBD1	TRBJ1-6	CASSLGTANSPLHF	TGCGCCAGCAGCTTAGGGACAGCTAATTCACCCCTCCACTTT
TRBV7-9	-	TRBD2	TRBJ2-7	CASSPLGGKEQYF	TGTGCCAGCAGCCCCTTGGGAGGGAAGGAGCAGTACTTC
TRBV19	-	-	TRBJ1-2	CASSISTLAVSYGYTF	TGTGCCAGTAGTATCTCAACGTTGGCGGTTTCCTATGGCTACACCTTC
TRBV21-1	once	-	TRBJ2-3	CASSMRTVTDTQYF	TGTGCCAGCAGCATGCGGACAGTCACAGATACGCAGTATTTT
TRBV20-1	-	TRBD2	TRBJ2-5	CSASLPERESYGETQYF	TGCAGTGCTAGTCTTCCAGAGCGGGAGAGCTATGGGGAGACCCAGTACTTC
TRBV19	few	TRBD2	TRBJ2-2	CASSWSPGGGWGTGELFF	TGTGCCAGTAGTTGGTCCCCTGGCGGGGGATGGGGCACCGGGGAGCTGTTTTTT
TRBV18	-	-	TRBJ2-2	CASSPPAVRATGELFF	TGTGCCAGCTCACCACCGGCAGTACGAGCGACCGGGGAGCTGTTTTTT
TRBV5-6	-	TRBD1	TRBJ1-5	CASSLGDRDNQPQHF	TGTGCCAGCAGCCTTGGGGACAGGGACAATCAGCCCCAGCATTTT
TRBV15	-	-	TRBJ2-3	CATSRDLVEDTQYF	TGTGCCACCAGCAGAGATTTGGTAGAGGATACGCAGTATTTT
TRBV27	-	-	TRBJ2-7	CASSLHPTSEPWGYEQYF	TGTGCCAGCAGTTTACACCCCACTAGTGAGCCTTGGGGCTACGAGCAGTACTTC
TRBV7-2	-	TRBD2	TRBJ2-1	CASSSQLAGDNEQFF	TGTGCCAGCAGCTCTCAACTAGCGGGGGACAATGAGCAGTTCTTC
TRBV12-3/TRBV12-4	-	TRBD1	TRBJ2-7	CASRGDSLYEQYF	TGTGCCAGCAGGGGGGACAGTCTCTACGAGCAGTACTTC
TRBV4-2	-	-	TRBJ2-4	CASSQDWGRELAKNIQYF	TGTGCCAGCAGCCAAGATTGGGGCCGGGAGCTAGCCAAAAACATTCAGTACTTC
TRBV10-1	few	-	TRBJ1-1	CASSPGHGVNTEAFF	TGCGCCAGCTCCCCTGGACACGGAGTGAACACTGAAGCTTTCTTT
TRBV11-2	-	-	TRBJ1-2	CASSPLAGLLSYGYTF	TGTGCCAGCAGCCCCCTGGCAGGTCTCCTTAGCTATGGCTACACCTTC
TRBV4-1	once	-	TRBJ2-3	CASSQSGGADTQYF	TGCGCCAGCAGCCAAAGTGGGGGCGCAGATACGCAGTATTTT
TRBV21-1	-	-	TRBJ2-3	CASSRVQGRLTDTQYF	TGTGCCAGCAGCAGAGTACAGGGGAGACTGACAGATACGCAGTATTTT
TRBV7-2	-	-	TRBJ1-2	CASSLGRTVLEF	TGTGCCAGCAGCTTAGGGAGGACAGTTCTCGAGTTC
TRBV13	-	-	TRBJ2-3	CASSLVAGLKDTQYF	TGTGCCAGCAGCTTAGTGGCAGGTTTGAAGGATACGCAGTATTTT
TRBV11-2	-	-	TRBJ2-7	CASSLVYEQYF	TGTGCCAGCAGCTTAGTATACGAGCAGTACTTC
TRBV19	-	TRBD1	TRBJ2-5	CASSYWTGSEETQYF	TGTGCCAGTAGTTACTGGACAGGGTCGGAGGAGACCCAGTACTTC
TRBV19	-	-	TRBJ2-1	CASSIVEGPSSYNEQFF	TGTGCCAGTAGTATAGTAGAGGGCCCCAGCTCCTACAATGAGCAGTTCTTC
TRBV6-1	once	-	TRBJ2-1	CASSESGLVGEQFF	TGTGCCAGCAGTGAATCGGGACTGGTGGGTGAGCAGTTCTTC
TRBV5-1	-	-	TRBJ2-3	CASSVRGTQTDTQYF	TGCGCCAGCAGCGTGAGAGGGACACAGACAGATACGCAGTATTTT
TRBV18	-	TRBD1	TRBJ2-1	CASSSRTGDGWNEQFF	TGTGCCAGCTCATCCCGGACAGGGGACGGTTGGAATGAGCAGTTCTTC
TRBV6-1	-	TRBD1	TRBJ1-2	CASSGRGGDRIRPNYGYTF	TGTGCCAGCAGTGGAAGGGGTGGGGACAGGATTCGTCCTAACTATGGCTACACCTTC
TRBV14	-	TRBD2	TRBJ2-4	CASSQEVTSGAPPLTYF	TGTGCCAGCAGCCAAGAGGTTACTAGCGGGGCCCCCCCCCTCACATACTTC
TRBV7-3	-	-	TRBJ2-2	CASSRSMVGGTGELFF	TGTGCCAGCAGCCGGAGCATGGTCGGGGGAACCGGGGAGCTGTTTTTT
TRBV19	-	TRBD1	TRBJ1-5	CASQGAGNQPQHF	TGTGCCAGTCAGGGGGCGGGCAATCAGCCCCAGCATTTT
TRBV29-1	-	TRBD1	TRBJ2-7	CSASTGDEQYF	TGCAGCGCCAGTACAGGGGATGAGCAGTACTTC
TRBV6-2/TRBV6-3	few	-	TRBJ2-7	CASSLYSYEQYF	TGTGCCAGCAGTCTATACTCCTACGAGCAGTACTTC
TRBV7-8	-	-	TRBJ1-6	CASSFTTGLSNSPLHF	TGTGCCAGCAGCTTTACAACAGGTCTATCTAATTCACCCCTCCACTTT
TRBV7-3	few	-	TRBJ2-2	CASSLAGSNTGELFF	TGTGCCAGCAGCTTAGCGGGATCGAACACCGGGGAGCTGTTTTTT
TRBV5-4	-	TRBD2	TRBJ2-2	CASRAGGLAGSGELFF	TGTGCCAGCAGAGCGGGAGGACTAGCGGGATCTGGGGAGCTGTTTTTT
TRBV11-3	-	TRBD1	TRBJ2-7	CASSSGGRYEQYF	TGTGCCAGCAGCTCAGGGGGCCGCTACGAGCAGTACTTC
TRBV7-9	-	TRBD1	TRBJ2-2	CASSLGLDRGQNTGELFF	TGTGCCAGCAGCTTAGGCCTTGACAGGGGCCAGAACACCGGGGAGCTGTTTTTT
TRBV3-1/TRBV3-2	few	TRBD2	TRBJ2-5	CASSLGTSGIQETQYF	TGTGCCAGCAGCCTGGGGACTAGCGGTATCCAAGAGACCCAGTACTTC
TRBV30	-	-	TRBJ1-1	CAWEAGINTEAFF	TGTGCCTGGGAAGCAGGAATAAACACTGAAGCTTTCTTT
TRBV6-2/TRBV6-3	-	-	TRBJ2-3	CASSLTDTQYF	TGTGCCAGCAGTCTCACAGATACGCAGTATTTT
TRBV4-2	-	TRBD2	TRBJ2-1	CASSPNGLERESSEQFF	TGTGCCAGCAGCCCGAATGGACTAGAGCGGGAGTCAAGTGAGCAGTTCTTC
TRBV2	-	TRBD1	TRBJ2-5	CASRETGRLETQYF	TGTGCCAGCAGGGAGACAGGGAGATTAGAGACCCAGTACTTC
TRBV10-3	-	-	TRBJ2-7	CAISEPSGGGDEQYF	TGTGCCATCAGTGAGCCGTCCGGAGGGGGCGACGAGCAGTACTTC
TRBV5-1	-	TRBD2	TRBJ2-7	CASSSQGLAISSSYEQYF	TGCGCCAGCAGCTCCCAGGGACTAGCGATTTCAAGCTCCTACGAGCAGTACTTC
TRBV15	-	TRBD1	TRBJ2-3	CATSREARTGIDTQYF	TGTGCCACCAGCAGAGAGGCCAGGACAGGGATTGATACGCAGTATTTT
TRBV5-1	-	-	TRBJ1-6	CASSLVGHNSYNSPLHF	TGCGCCAGCAGCTTGGTCGGACATAACTCCTATAATTCACCCCTCCACTTT